This is a list of T cell receptor beta chains from one sample in a study of cytomegalovirus exposure and HLA in healthy donors. Libraries were prepared by immunoSEQ multiplex PCR; TCRdb keeps only in-frame clonotypes and omits some of them. This sample has over 20,000 clones; 79% occur once, and the top ten carry 4% to 5.5%. The specimen was PBMCs. These receptors were taken from a male donor in good health and CMV-seronegative. Both conserved end residues are part of each CDR3. The D gene is left open where the match is weak. Only part of the rows carry a size: once, few, many, or a class if the clone is expanded.

j_gene,abundance,v_gene,d_gene,CDR3nt,CDR3aa
TRBJ1-1,NA,TRBV2,NA,TGTGCCAGCAGTGAGAGGGATTATGAAGCTTTCTTT,CASSERDYEAFF
TRBJ1-2,NA,TRBV5-4,NA,TGTGCCAGCAGCTTGGTACAGGACTATGGCTACACCTTC,CASSLVQDYGYTF
TRBJ2-4,NA,TRBV19,TRBD1,TGTGCCACCAGGCAGGGGGCAGCCAAAAACATTCAGTACTTC,CATRQGAAKNIQYF
TRBJ2-1,NA,TRBV4-2,NA,TGTGCCAGCAGCCAAGATTTACTCTTTGGCAATGAGCAGTTCTTC,CASSQDLLFGNEQFF
TRBJ2-7,NA,TRBV28,TRBD1,TGTGCCAGCAGCCATGGGACAGAGACCTACGAGCAGTACTTC,CASSHGTETYEQYF
TRBJ1-2,NA,TRBV9,NA,TGTGCCAGCAGCGCCCATTCAGGTGTGCAGGGCAACTATGGCTACACCTTC,CASSAHSGVQGNYGYTF
TRBJ1-1,NA,TRBV4-3,TRBD1,TGCGCCAGCAGCCAAGACGTGTTGGGGACAGGCACTGAAGCTTTCTTT,CASSQDVLGTGTEAFF
TRBJ1-2,NA,TRBV30,TRBD1,TGTGCCTGGGTTGGGACAGGCTATGGCTACACCTTC,CAWVGTGYGYTF
TRBJ1-5,few,TRBV7-3,TRBD1,TGTGCCAGCAGCTTCCGGGACAGGGGGCCGCATAGCAATCAGCCCCAGCATTTT,CASSFRDRGPHSNQPQHF
TRBJ2-7,NA,TRBV10-1,TRBD1,TGCGCCAGCAGTGAGTCGCGGACAGGGGGCCGGTACGAGCAGTACTTC,CASSESRTGGRYEQYF
TRBJ2-5,once,TRBV9,NA,TGTGCCAGCAGCGAGCGCCCGGAGGAGACCCAGTACTTC,CASSERPEETQYF
TRBJ2-5,NA,TRBV6-6,TRBD1,TGTGCCAGCAGCCCGACGGACAGGGGGCGAGAGACCCAGTACTTC,CASSPTDRGRETQYF
TRBJ1-4,NA,TRBV7-8,NA,TGTGCCAGCAGCTTAGGGAGCCCGAGTAATGAAAAACTGTTTTTT,CASSLGSPSNEKLFF
TRBJ2-2,NA,TRBV19,NA,TGTGCCACCAGTACCGGTTCGGACAGGAACACCGGGGAGCTGTTTTTT,CATSTGSDRNTGELFF
TRBJ2-7,NA,TRBV20-1,NA,TGCAGTGCGACGACGCAGGGCGTGCAGTACTTC,CSATTQGVQYF
TRBJ2-2,few,TRBV9,NA,TGTGCCAGCAGCGTACTTGACACCGGGGAGCTGTTTTTT,CASSVLDTGELFF
TRBJ2-1,NA,TRBV30,TRBD2,TGTGCCTGGAGAGGGGTAGCGGGAGGGCCTTGGTATAGGTCCAGCTCCTACAATGAGCAGTTCTTC,CAWRGVAGGPWYRSSSYNEQFF
TRBJ1-1,NA,TRBV19,TRBD1,TGTGCCAGTAGTATAGACCAGACAGGGGAAATTACTGAAGCTTTCTTT,CASSIDQTGEITEAFF
TRBJ1-1,NA,TRBV29-1,TRBD1,TGCAGCGGGATACAGGGGGCGGGCACTGAAGCTTTCTTT,CSGIQGAGTEAFF
TRBJ1-4,NA,TRBV28,NA,TGTGCCAGCCTTGAGGGCAGCCGGAGTGAAAAACTGTTTTTT,CASLEGSRSEKLFF
TRBJ2-7,NA,TRBV5-1,TRBD1,TGCGCCAGCAGCTCACAATCAACTAGCCCAGGGGGCGGGTACGAGCAGTACTTC,CASSSQSTSPGGGYEQYF
TRBJ2-7,NA,TRBV30,NA,TGTGCCTGGCAGACGGGATTTGGGAATTACGAGCAGTACTTC,CAWQTGFGNYEQYF
TRBJ1-5,NA,TRBV7-2,TRBD1,TGTGCCAGCAGCTTAAATCCTACAGGGGTAAATCAGCCCCAGCATTTT,CASSLNPTGVNQPQHF
TRBJ2-1,NA,TRBV11-3,TRBD2,TGTGCCAGCAGCTTAGGTGCTAGCGGGGGGCCCTACAATGAGCAGTTCTTC,CASSLGASGGPYNEQFF
TRBJ2-2,NA,TRBV9,TRBD2,TGTGCCAGCAGCGGGGGGGGGACTAGCGAAATCGGGGAGCTGTTTTTT,CASSGGGTSEIGELFF
TRBJ2-1,NA,TRBV13,TRBD2,TGTGCCAGCAGCACGGGACTAGCGGGAGTTTTCTACAATGAGCAGTTCTTC,CASSTGLAGVFYNEQFF
TRBJ2-3,NA,TRBV6-1,TRBD1,TGTGCCAGCAGCGAAGACAGGGCTAGCACAGATACGCAGTATTTT,CASSEDRASTDTQYF
TRBJ2-3,once,TRBV5-5,TRBD2,TGTGCCAGCAGCTTGGTTCTAGCGGACACAGATACGCAGTATTTT,CASSLVLADTDTQYF
TRBJ2-7,NA,TRBV7-2,NA,TGTGCCAGCACCCCGTACCCGGACAGAACCTACGAGCAGTACTTC,CASTPYPDRTYEQYF
TRBJ2-2,NA,TRBV7-2,TRBD2,TGTGCCAGCAGCATCAGAACTAGCGCCGGGGAGCTGTTTTTT,CASSIRTSAGELFF
TRBJ2-3,NA,TRBV10-3,NA,TGTGCCATCAGCCCCACCCGGTCCACTAGCACAGATACGCGGTATTTT,CAISPTRSTSTDTRYF
TRBJ1-5,NA,TRBV27,TRBD1,TGTGCCAGCAGTGCCGGGACAGGGCCTAATCAGCCCCAGCATTTT,CASSAGTGPNQPQHF
TRBJ2-1,NA,TRBV28,TRBD2,TGTGCCAGCAGTTTTGAGACTAGCGGGAGGTCCAATGAGCAGTTCTTC,CASSFETSGRSNEQFF
TRBJ1-5,NA,TRBV5-4,TRBD1,TGTGCCAGCAGCTCCGGGACAGGGGGGGATCAGCCCCAGCATTTT,CASSSGTGGDQPQHF
TRBJ1-2,NA,TRBV6-1,NA,TGTGCCAGCAGTGAACGAGCCCCCTATGGCTACACCTTC,CASSERAPYGYTF
TRBJ2-1,NA,TRBV7-3,NA,TGTGCCAGCAGCTTAACGCCAGGTATGGGCAATGAGCAGTTCTTC,CASSLTPGMGNEQFF
TRBJ2-7,NA,TRBV5-4,NA,TGTGCCAGCAGCCCTGGAACAGGGTGGGACCGGGCCGAGCAGTACTTC,CASSPGTGWDRAEQYF
TRBJ2-4,NA,TRBV28,NA,TGTGCCAGCAGTTTAACAGGAGTTTCGCAGTACTTC,CASSLTGVSQYF
TRBJ2-5,few,TRBV10-3,NA,TGTGCCATCAGTGAGCCCGAAGAGACCCAGTACTTC,CAISEPEETQYF
TRBJ1-4,NA,TRBV10-1,TRBD1,TGCGCCAGCAGGGCCATAGGTGGGGACAGGGATAACCAAACAACTAATGAAAAACTGTTTTTT,CASRAIGGDRDNQTTNEKLFF
TRBJ1-1,NA,TRBV5-1,NA,TGCGCCAGCAGCCTCGGAGGGGCCGGGTTCGAAGAAGCTTTCTTT,CASSLGGAGFEEAFF
TRBJ2-7,NA,TRBV30,NA,TGTGCCTGGAGTTCGCCCTGGGGGGAAGGGACTTACGAGCAGTACTTC,CAWSSPWGEGTYEQYF
TRBJ2-5,few,TRBV19,NA,TGTGCCAGTAGTATTTGGGCAGAAGAGACCCAGTACTTC,CASSIWAEETQYF
TRBJ1-4,NA,TRBV7-2,TRBD1,TGTGCCAGCAGCTTAGTCGGCAGGGGGCGTCAGGGTGAAAAACTGTTTTTT,CASSLVGRGRQGEKLFF
TRBJ1-1,NA,TRBV29-1,NA,TGCAGCGCCTTCGGAGCTTCACAGGGAGTAGGAGCTTTCTTT,CSAFGASQGVGAFF
TRBJ2-6,NA,TRBV14,NA,TGTGCCAGCAGCCAAGGGGGGCGTAACGTCCTGACTTTC,CASSQGGRNVLTF
TRBJ2-3,once,TRBV27,TRBD2,TGTGCCAGCAGTTTATATGCGGGGGGGCCAGATACGCAGTATTTT,CASSLYAGGPDTQYF
TRBJ2-1,NA,TRBV4-3,TRBD1,TGCGCCAGCAGCCAAGCGTCGGGACAGGGTGGCAATGAGCAGTTCTTC,CASSQASGQGGNEQFF
TRBJ2-3,few,TRBV7-9,TRBD1,TGTGCCAGCAGCGGAGGGACAGGGATCACAGATACGCAGTATTTT,CASSGGTGITDTQYF
TRBJ1-5,NA,TRBV30,NA,TGTGCCTGGAGTGCCCGACAGGCCAATCAGCCCCAGCATTTT,CAWSARQANQPQHF
TRBJ1-2,NA,TRBV15,NA,TGTGCCACCAGCAGAGACCGCAGTCTCTATGGCTACACCTTC,CATSRDRSLYGYTF
TRBJ1-6,once,TRBV15,NA,TGTGCCACCAGCGTTGACAGAAGCTCCTATAATTCACCCCTCCACTTT,CATSVDRSSYNSPLHF
TRBJ1-5,NA,TRBV6-6,NA,TGTGCCAGCAGTTACTCGTATTTAGGCAATCAGCCCCAGCATTTT,CASSYSYLGNQPQHF
TRBJ2-3,NA,TRBV5-1,NA,TGCGCCAGCAGCAGTATAAGCGGTAGCACAGATACGCAGTATTTT,CASSSISGSTDTQYF
TRBJ1-2,NA,TRBV7-9,NA,TGTTCCTCCCTGGGGGGGAACCCCTTAAACTATGGCTACACCTTC,CSSLGGNPLNYGYTF
TRBJ1-1,NA,TRBV20-1,NA,TGCGGGGGCTATAAGAATCCTGAAGCTTTCTTT,CGGYKNPEAFF